This record looks at one TCR beta chain sequence and its context. These data come from a study of T cells after yellow fever vaccination. V trimming: 6 bases; J trimming: 0 bases; junction bases outside the gene matches: 14. Germline CDR1 and CDR2: MGHRA and YSYEKL. The CDR3 loop spans 18 amino acids. TCRdb re-analysed the 5' RACE reads in MiXCR, keeping a single row per CDR3 protein. The profile shows 300,000 or so distinct CDR3 sequences, 10% to 15% of them singletons. The J gene is TRBJ1-3, the V gene TRBV4-1, with 7 bases matching TRBD1. The TCR originated in a man aged 30-40 years who received the YFV17D yellow fever vaccine. The source material was CD4+ T cells sorted from PBMCs, sampled 45 days after the yellow fever booster vaccination. The CDR3: CASSPGQSYVNSGNTIYF. CDR3 in DNA: TGCGCCAGCAGTCCGGGACAGTCCTATGTCAACTCTGGAAACACCATATATTTT.